This TCR beta chain originates from a study of cytomegalovirus exposure and HLA in healthy donors. To note about this clone: What it binds is unknown.

Overall study results and limits: High specificity and sensitivity for cytomegalovirus status were reported for the classifier. A missense variant in DCLRE1C was later tied to TCR beta V- and J-gene trimming. Sequencing probably produced one cluster of sequence variants that were highly shared.

Germline CDR1 reads KGHSH; CDR2 reads LQKENI. This CDR3 has 17 amino acids. V lost 6 bases to trimming and J lost 4 bases; unmatched junction nucleotides: 9. Despite likely unrecorded immune exposures, the donors were nominally healthy at the time of sampling. PCR involved 60 Vbeta and 13 Jbeta primers. Method: immunoSEQ multiplex PCR; TCRdb's copy keeps in-frame clones and lacks some. Of 55,000 to 65,000 clones in the sample, less than 90% were seen once. The gene calls are TRBV18 and TRBJ2-3, with 14 bases matching TRBD2. This clonotype was obtained from a female donor in good health and CMV-seronegative. Sequenced: PBMCs. The CDR3 region has the DNA TGTGCCAGCTCCCGGTTCGGGACTAGCGGGAGCGCAGATACGCAGTATTTT. The encoded protein is CASSRFGTSGSADTQYF.